These 13 T cell receptor beta chains came from one sample sequenced in a study of blood T cell dynamics during melanoma immunotherapy. Clones were read by immunoSEQ multiplex PCR, and TCRdb kept only the in-frame ones, dropping some. The top ten clones hold around 7% of a sample with approximately 17,000 clones, about 85% of them seen once. Time point denoted: week 3, after first cycle of checkpoint inhibitor. The material sequenced was blood, taken from a patient treated with checkpoint blockade. These receptors all stem from a human donor with melanoma.

V gene TRBV6-1 combines with J gene TRBJ2-5, with 7 bases fitting TRBD1. CDR1 is MNHNS and CDR2 is SASEGT in the germline V gene. V shed 4 bases, J shed 4 bases, and the junction held 3 bases outside the gene matches. The CDR3 is made up of 13 amino acids. This CDR3 reads CASSVGTAETQYF. CDR3 nucleotides: TGTGCCAGCAGTGTTGGGACAGCAGAGACCCAGTACTTC.

This clone was counted a single time. CDR3: CASSFGAANYGYTF. In DNA, the CDR3 is TGTGCCAGCAGTTTTGGGGCAGCGAACTATGGCTACACCTTC. The V gene is TRBV28, the J gene TRBJ1-2; weak D call: TRBD1 (5 bases). Germline lookup yields CDR1 MDHEN and CDR2 SYDVKM. V lost 3 bases to trimming and J lost 2 bases, with 10 bases between them. The CDR3 totals 14 residues.

This clone has just one count. The sample holds other DNA sequences that translate to the same CDR3. The chain carries TRBV6-5 and TRBJ1-2; possibly TRBD1 for D (6 bases). Trimming pared 6 bases from V and 4 bases from J, leaving 12 bases between. CDR3 length: 13 amino acids. Germline CDR1 MNHEY, CDR2 SVGAGI. The CDR3 nucleotides read TGTGCCAGCAGCCGGGACAAGACCTATGGCTACACCTTC. The encoded protein is CASSRDKTYGYTF.

The rearrangement links TRBV7-3 to TRBJ2-1; TRBD1 aligns across 8 bases. CDR1 SGHTA and CDR2 FQGTGA come from the germline V gene. J gave up 8 bases and V 5 bases, and 8 bases lay outside the gene matches. This CDR3 has 14 amino acids. The CDR3 coding sequence is TGTGCCAGCAGCATACGACAGGGGCAGCATGAGCAGTTCTTC. This translates into CASSIRQGQHEQFF.

The chain combines TRBV2 with TRBJ2-7; maybe TRBD1 (6 bases). The CDR3 is 16 residues long. Germline-derived CDR1 and CDR2 are SNHLY and FYNNEI. The V end was cut by 6 bases, the J end by 6 bases, with 24 bases between. Here the CDR3 reads CASSPSTRQGPSEQYF. CDR3 coding DNA: TGTGCCAGCAGCCCCTCAACCCGGCAGGGGCCCTCCGAGCAGTACTTC.

V is TRBV5-6 and J is TRBJ1-1; D unresolved. The germline V gene has CDR1 SGHDT and CDR2 YYEEEE. Deletions cut 0 bases from V and 3 bases from J, with 12 bases between. This CDR3 spans 15 amino acids. The CDR3 sequence: CASSLGGTGDTEAFF. The DNA for the CDR3 is TGTGCCAGCAGCTTGGGGGGTACGGGAGACACTGAAGCTTTCTTT.

The count of this clone is one. The CDR3 region is CASSPSYNEQFF. The DNA for the CDR3 is TGTGCCAGCAGCCCTTCCTACAATGAGCAGTTCTTC. The chain carries TRBV7-6 and TRBJ2-1; D call uncertain. V was pared by 5 bases and J by 1 base, with 3 bases between. CDR1 is SGHVS, CDR2 FNYEAQ, per germline. The CDR3 is 12 amino acids.

V gene TRBV7-2 combines with J gene TRBJ2-5; 14 nucleotides align to TRBD2. Germline CDR1 is SGHTA and CDR2 is FQGNSA. The V gene end was trimmed by 5 bases and the J gene end by 4 bases; junction bases not matched to a gene: 6. This CDR3 is built from 16 residues. The CDR3 protein is CASSRTSGGNGETQYF. CDR3 nucleotide sequence: TGTGCCAGCAGCAGGACTAGCGGGGGGAATGGAGAGACCCAGTACTTC. Full variable domain (missing parts from reference TRBV7-2 and TRBJ2-5): GAGVSQSPSNKVTEKGKDVELRCDPISGHTALYWYRQSLGQGLEFLIYFQGNSAPDKSGLPSDRFSAERTGGSVSTLTIQRTQQEDSAVYLCASSRTSGGNGETQYFGPGTRLLVL.

V and J are TRBV7-9 and TRBJ2-1, with D tentatively TRBD2 (5 bases). This CDR3 spans 16 amino acids. V lost 5 bases, J lost 9 bases, and 23 bases lay in between. The germline V gene encodes CDR1 SEHNR and CDR2 FQNEAQ (reference sequence). CDR3 protein: CASSPLGSAGGSEQFF. The CDR3 nucleotides read TGTGCCAGCAGCCCTCTAGGGTCCGCGGGTGGTTCTGAGCAGTTCTTC.

This chain uses TRBV25-1 with TRBJ2-1; 7 nucleotides align to TRBD1. Germline values: CDR1 MGHDK, CDR2 SYGVNS. The ends lost 6 bases at V and 8 bases at J; junction bases unmatched: 13. This CDR3 spans 15 amino acids. CDR3 residues: CASSLGTEYNHEQFF. The CDR3 DNA reads as TGTGCCAGCAGCCTTGGGACAGAGTACAACCATGAGCAGTTCTTC. The full variable domain, with the rest looked up from reference TRBV25-1 and TRBJ2-1, is EADIYQTPRYLVIGTGKKITLECSQTMGHDKMYWYQQDPGMELHLIHYSYGVNSTEKGDLSSESTVSRIRTEHFPLTLESARPSHTSQYLCASSLGTEYNHEQFFGPGTRLTVL.

In this sample, this clone turned up once. The chain is built from TRBV27 and TRBJ2-7; perhaps TRBD1 as D (5 bases). Germline loops: CDR1 MNHEY, CDR2 SMNVEV (reference sequence). The length of the CDR3 is 16 residues. V lost 3 bases to trimming and J lost 6 bases, with 21 bases between them. This CDR3 reads CASSFVMTVVNSEQYF. In nucleotides, the CDR3 is TGTGCCAGCAGTTTTGTTATGACAGTAGTCAATTCCGAGCAGTACTTC.

This chain connects TRBV21-1 to TRBJ2-7; the table assigns TRBD1, which was not confirmed against the DNA. TRBV21-1 is a pseudogene locus. The CDR3 spans 15 residues. CDR3 residues: CASSEQGDLTHEQYF. The CDR3 region has the DNA TGTGCCAGCAGCGAACAGGGCGATCTCACCCACGAGCAGTACTTC.

The chain links TRBV11-3 to TRBJ2-3; 7 bases are shared with TRBD1. Germline CDR1 SGHNT, CDR2 YENEEA. Unmatched junction bases numbered 2, after V lost 0 bases and J lost 2 bases. This CDR3 spans 15 amino acids. CDR3 residues: CASSLDRGNTDTQYF. The CDR3 region has the DNA TGTGCCAGCAGCTTAGACAGGGGGAACACAGATACGCAGTATTTT.